This T cell receptor (beta chain) was documented in a study (dated by TCRdb to about 2016). Library prep was done by RT-PCR. Data came from an Illumina MiSeq. The raw public reads went through TCRdb reprocessing: fastp at Q25, MiXCR clone calling, in-frame beta chains kept. Entries that share a CDR3 protein sequence are merged under the most common genes and DNA. The sample contains more than 600,000 distinct CDR3 sequences, around 14% of them found a single time. In total, the top ten clones hold 3.6% of the sample. Trimming leaves V shorter by 0 bases and J shorter by 6 bases, with the junction holding 12 bases beyond the gene matches. CDR1 is given as SGHRS and CDR2 as YFSETQ, both from the germline V gene. The CDR3 goes from the cysteine to the phenylalanine over 17 residues. Only the CDR3 part of the read is kept: 51 bases, read in frame from the first base. In this sample, this clonotype turned up a few times. Its antigen target is currently unknown. Base qualities are not at hand, and no much larger clone is one base apart.

The specimen sequenced was memory CD4+ T cells from blood. The chain is encoded by TRBV5-1 joined to TRBJ2-1; the junction holds 7 bases that match TRBD1. This receptor was taken from a female donor in good health, serving as a healthy control. The DNA reads TGCGCCAGCAGCTTGGAACCAGGGGGTCCCTCAGGCAATGAGCAGTTCTTC. The encoded protein is CASSLEPGGPSGNEQFF.